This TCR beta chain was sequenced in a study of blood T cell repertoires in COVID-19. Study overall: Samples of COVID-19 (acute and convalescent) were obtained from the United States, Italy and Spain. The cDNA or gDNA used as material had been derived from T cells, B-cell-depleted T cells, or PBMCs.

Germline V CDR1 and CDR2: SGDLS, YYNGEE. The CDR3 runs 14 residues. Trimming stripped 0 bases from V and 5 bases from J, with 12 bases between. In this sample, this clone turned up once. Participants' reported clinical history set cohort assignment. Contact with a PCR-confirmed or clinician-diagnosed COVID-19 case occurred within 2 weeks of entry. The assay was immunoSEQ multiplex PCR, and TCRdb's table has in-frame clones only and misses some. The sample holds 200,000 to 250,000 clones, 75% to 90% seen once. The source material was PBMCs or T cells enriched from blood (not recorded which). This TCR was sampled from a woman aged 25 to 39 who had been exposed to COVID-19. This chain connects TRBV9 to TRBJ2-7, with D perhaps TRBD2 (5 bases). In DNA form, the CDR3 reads TGTGCCAGCAGCGTAGATACCTCCGGGAACGAGCAGTACTTC. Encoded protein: CASSVDTSGNEQYF.